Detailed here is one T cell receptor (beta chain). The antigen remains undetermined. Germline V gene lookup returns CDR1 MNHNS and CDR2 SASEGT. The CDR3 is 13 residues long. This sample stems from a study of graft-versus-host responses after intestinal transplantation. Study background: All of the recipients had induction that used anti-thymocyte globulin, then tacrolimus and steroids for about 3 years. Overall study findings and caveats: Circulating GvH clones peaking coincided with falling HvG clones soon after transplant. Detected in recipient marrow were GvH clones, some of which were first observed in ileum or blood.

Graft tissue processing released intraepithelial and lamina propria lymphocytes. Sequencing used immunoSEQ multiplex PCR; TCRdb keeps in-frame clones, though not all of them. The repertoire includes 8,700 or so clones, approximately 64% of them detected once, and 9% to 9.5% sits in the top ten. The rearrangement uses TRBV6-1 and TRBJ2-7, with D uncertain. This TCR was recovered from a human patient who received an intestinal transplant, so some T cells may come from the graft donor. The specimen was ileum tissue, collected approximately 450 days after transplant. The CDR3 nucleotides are TGTGCCATCAGTGAAGGGCCAGCAGTCGAGCAGTACGTC. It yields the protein CAISEGPAVEQYV.